Shown below are 10 T cell receptor beta chains from a single sample sequenced in a study of post-analysis software for immune sequencing data. Study results and limitations: The five TRBV segments detected at higher frequency in patients than in controls included TRBV5-6, TRBV5-1 and TRBV20-1.

No antigen has been assigned to these receptors. Included in the TCR beta cDNA libraries were unique molecular identifiers. One entry per CDR3 protein results from TCRdb running MiXCR on the PCR reads. The table includes some 370,000 distinct CDR3 sequences, roughly 35% detected once. The sample taken for sequencing was blood. Receptor source: a girl between 5 and 17 years old with multiple sclerosis.

This clonotype turned up a few times. DNA of the CDR3: TGTGCCAGCAGCTTAAGTGGCGTTGGTTACGAGCAGTACTTC. It specifies CASSLSGVGYEQYF. The genes are TRBV7-3 and TRBJ2-7; D not certain. Germline values: CDR1 SGHTA, CDR2 FQGTGA. The CDR3 sequence is 14 residues long. V was pared by 1 base and J by 4 bases, with 11 bases between. The whole variable domain, remainder taken from reference TRBV7-3 and TRBJ2-7, is GAGVSQTPSNKVTEKGKYVELRCDPISGHTALYWYRQSLGQGPEFLIYFQGTGAADDSGLPNDRFFAVRPEGSVSTLKIQRTERGDSAVYLCASSLSGVGYEQYFGPGTRLTVT.

This clonotype was found a few times. The V gene is TRBV4-3, the J gene TRBJ2-7, with TRBD1 matching 11 bases. J was trimmed by 1 base and V by 1 base; bases with no gene match: 0. This CDR3 spans 15 amino acids. Germline V gene sequence: CDR1 LGHNA, CDR2 YSLEER. DNA of the CDR3: TGCGCCAGCAGCCAAGGGGACAGGGGGTCCTACGAGCAGTACTTC. The encoded protein is CASSQGDRGSYEQYF.

This clonotype appeared a few times. The chain is built from TRBV3-1 and TRBJ1-1; 10 bases agree with TRBD1. With V trimmed by 4 bases and J by 7 bases, 6 bases remained unmatched. The CDR3 extends over 14 amino acids. Germline V gives CDR1 LGHDT, CDR2 YNNKEL (reference sequence). The DNA for the CDR3 is TGTGCCAGCAGCCCCTCAGACAGGGGGCTTGAAGCTTTCTTT. Its protein is CASSPSDRGLEAFF.

This clonotype has a handful of counts. This chain joins TRBV4-3 and TRBJ1-2, with D tentatively TRBD1 (5 bases). This CDR3 comprises 18 residues. Germline V gives CDR1 LGHNA, CDR2 YSLEER. Trimming took 4 bases from V and 4 from J, leaving 25 bases between them. The CDR3 protein is CASSPLGTLGTLSYGYTF. CDR3 coding DNA: TGCGCCAGCAGCCCTCTAGGGACGCTCGGTACCCTATCCTATGGCTACACCTTC.

The rearrangement uses TRBV29-1 and TRBJ1-1; TRBD1 matches at 10 bases. Germline V CDR1 and CDR2: SQVTM, ANQGSEA. The CDR3 length is 13 residues. The ends lost 6 bases at V and 5 bases at J; junction bases unmatched: 6. CDR3 sequence: CSVPGGQGTEAFF. In DNA form, the CDR3 reads TGCAGCGTCCCAGGGGGACAGGGGACTGAAGCTTTCTTT.

V gene TRBV15 combines with J gene TRBJ2-1, with a possible D match to TRBD1 (6 bases). Germline V gives CDR1 LNHNV, CDR2 YYDKDF (reference sequence). The CDR3 runs 14 residues. Trimming took off 1 base at V and 5 bases at J, with 9 bases between the two ends. CDR3 bases: TGTGCCACCAGCAGAGCGAACAGGGACAATGAGCAGTTCTTC. Amino acids: CATSRANRDNEQFF.

The V gene is TRBV6-2 or TRBV6-3, the J gene TRBJ1-1, with TRBD1 identical over 7 bases. The CDR3 extends over 12 amino acids. J lost 7 bases, V lost 6 bases, and 5 bases had no gene match. Germline CDR1 reads MNHEY; CDR2 reads SVGEGT. The CDR3 region has the DNA TGTGCCAGCAGGACAGGGAGTGGTGAAGCTTTCTTT. Protein sequence: CASRTGSGEAFF.

The chain joins TRBV29-1 to TRBJ2-5; D is unresolved. The germline CDR1 and CDR2 sequences are SQVTM and ANQGSEA. V dropped 7 bases and J dropped 4 bases, with 16 bases sitting between them. The CDR3 has 13 residues. The CDR3 DNA reads TGCAGCGGATTGGGTTTTGTGGGAGAGACCCAGTACTTC. Its translation is CSGLGFVGETQYF.

The chain links TRBV5-1 to TRBJ1-2, with TRBD1 identical over 7 bases. The length of the CDR3 is 19 residues. Germline CDR1 and CDR2: SGHRS and YFSETQ. J lost 2 bases, V lost 5 bases, and 21 bases had no gene match. The CDR3 DNA follows: TGCGCCAGCAGACCTAGCCCCGGGACAGTAAATTCTGAAAACTATGGCTACACCTTC. It translates to CASRPSPGTVNSENYGYTF.

This clonotype has more than one count but fewer than ten. CDR3 DNA sequence: TGTGCCAGCAGTTACGGGGGGTTGAGCACTGAAGCTTTCTTT. Translating it yields CASSYGGLSTEAFF. J is TRBJ1-1 and V is TRBV6-5, with a tentative D call TRBD1 (5 bases). Germline V gene sequence: CDR1 MNHEY, CDR2 SVGAGI. Between the trimmed V and J ends, which lost 2 bases and 4 bases, there was a span of 11 bases. This CDR3 spans 14 amino acids.